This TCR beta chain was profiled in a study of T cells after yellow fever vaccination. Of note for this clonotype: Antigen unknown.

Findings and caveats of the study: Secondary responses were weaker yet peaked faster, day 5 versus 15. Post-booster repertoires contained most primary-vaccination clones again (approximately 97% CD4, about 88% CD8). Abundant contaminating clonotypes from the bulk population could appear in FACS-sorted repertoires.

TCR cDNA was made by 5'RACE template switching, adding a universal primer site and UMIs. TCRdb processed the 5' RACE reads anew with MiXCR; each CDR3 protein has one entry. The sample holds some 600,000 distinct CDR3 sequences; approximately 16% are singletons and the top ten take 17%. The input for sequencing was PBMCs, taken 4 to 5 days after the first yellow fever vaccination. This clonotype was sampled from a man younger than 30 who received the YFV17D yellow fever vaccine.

The CDR3 reads CASSYRGPYGYTF. Here the CDR3 DNA reads TGTGCCAGCAGTTACAGGGGGCCCTATGGCTACACCTTC. The chain carries TRBV6-5 and TRBJ1-2, with 7 bases matching TRBD1. CDR3 length equals 13 residues. Trimming took 2 bases from V and 4 from J; bases not matched to a gene: 1. Germline V gives CDR1 MNHEY, CDR2 SVGAGI.